These 6 T cell receptor beta chains were sequenced from one sample in a study of T cell responses to AZD1222 COVID-19 vaccine. Produced via immunoSEQ multiplex PCR; TCRdb's table is partial and in-frame only. The sample has 200,000 or so clones; around 88% are singletons. The source was peripheral blood, collected on day 0 of AZD1222 vaccination. The source is an adult in good health.

The chain is built from TRBV4-2 and TRBJ2-5, with 8 bases identical to TRBD2. V trimming: 4 bases; J trimming: 0 bases; junction bases outside the gene matches: 13. This CDR3 contains 18 residues. Germline CDR1 LGHNA, CDR2 YNFKEQ. CDR3 DNA: TGTGCCAGCAGCCCCGGGTTAGCGGGGTCCCTGTACCAAGAGACCCAGTACTTC. Translating it yields CASSPGLAGSLYQETQYF.

The table lists this clone with a few counts. The rearrangement joins TRBV10-3 to TRBJ2-7, with D tentatively TRBD1 or TRBD2 (5 bases each). V lost 3 bases and J lost 2, with 8 bases in between. The CDR3 has 13 residues. Per germline, CDR1 ENHRY and CDR2 SYGVKD. For the CDR3, the DNA is TGTGCCATCAGTGATGGGACCCCCTACGAGCAGTACTTC. This sequence encodes CAISDGTPYEQYF.

The chain recombines TRBV5-1 with TRBJ2-7; D remains ambiguous. CDR1 is SGHRS and CDR2 is YFSETQ in the germline V gene. Trimming shortened V by 4 bases and J by 0 bases, and 17 bases separated the two germline ends. CDR3 length equals 16 residues. In nucleotides, the CDR3 is TGCGCCAGCAGCCCAAGGGTGGACCGTGCCTCCTACGAGCAGTACTTC. This translates into CASSPRVDRASYEQYF.

The chain combines TRBV6-2 or TRBV6-3 with TRBJ1-1; D is undetermined. The CDR3 runs 13 residues. V lost 2 bases and J lost 8, with 12 bases in between. Looked up from germline, CDR1 is MNHEY and CDR2 is SVGEGT. CDR3 bases: TGTGCCAGCAGTTACCCCCGACGGGCAGAAGCTTTCTTT. Protein sequence: CASSYPRRAEAFF.

The chain is built from TRBV3-1 (or the pseudogene TRBV3-2) and TRBJ2-2, with D unresolved. V was cut by 1 base and J by 1 base, with 4 bases left in between. CDR1 LGHDT and CDR2 YNNKEL come from the germline V gene (reference sequence). The CDR3 has 14 amino acids. CDR3 amino acids: CASSQVLNTGELFF. The CDR3 DNA reads TGTGCCAGCAGCCAAGTCCTGAACACCGGGGAGCTGTTTTTT.

The genes are TRBV9 and TRBJ2-5; D may correspond to TRBD1 or TRBD2 (5 bases each). Between the trimmed V and J ends, which lost 2 bases and 1 base, there was a span of 9 bases. Germline-derived CDR1 and CDR2 are SGDLS and YYNGEE. The length of the CDR3 is 14 residues. The CDR3 loop reads CASSVGDFQETQYF. CDR3 nucleotide sequence: TGTGCCAGCAGCGTGGGGGATTTCCAAGAGACCCAGTACTTC.